The T cell receptor beta chain described here comes from a study of cytomegalovirus exposure and HLA in healthy donors. Study-wide context: Within an early data release were tens of millions of unique TCRs drawn from HLA-typed donors.

Comments on this clone: Its antigen remains unidentified.

Unmatched junction bases numbered 6, after V lost 4 bases and J lost 4 bases. The CDR3 runs 16 residues. Germline CDR1 is SGHRS and CDR2 is YFSETQ. Primers for the PCR totalled 60 Vbeta and 13 Jbeta. Here immunoSEQ multiplex PCR was the method, and the copy in TCRdb shows in-frame clones only, minus some. The table shows about 85,000 clones, with over 65% occurring only once. Overall study results and limits: TCR sequences were mostly rare, though some public TCRs occurred in many donors.

The source of this sequence is a man aged 30-40 years in good health and CMV-seronegative. Sequencing used PBMCs. The V gene is TRBV5-1, the J gene TRBJ2-2, with 11 bases lining up with TRBD2. Here the CDR3 reads CASSPTGTSGTGELFF. The DNA of the CDR3 is TGCGCCAGCAGCCCCACCGGGACTAGCGGCACCGGGGAGCTGTTTTTT.